This TCR beta chain was recorded in a study of blood T cell repertoires in COVID-19. Per the original methods: Estimates of nucleated cell counts were drawn from the amplification of reference gene primers. The assay was immunoSEQ multiplex PCR, and TCRdb's table has in-frame clones only and misses some. The DNA gave D and trimming, while V, J and clone size come from that table. The table includes some 460,000 clones, 70% to 90% detected once. In germline, CDR1 is LNHDA, CDR2 SQIVND (reference sequence). The CDR3 is 15 residues long. The V gene end was trimmed by 5 bases and the J gene end by 4 bases; junction bases not matched to a gene: 8. Participants, about 18 to 90 years old, spanned 25 or so US areas.

V is TRBV19 and J is TRBJ1-3; 7 nucleotides line up with TRBD1. Sequenced material: PBMCs or T cells enriched from blood (not recorded which). This TCR derives from a woman between 18 and 29 years old with acute COVID-19. The CDR3 nucleotides are TGTGCCAGTAGTGCGCTCGACAGGGTAGGAAACACCATATATTTT. This codes for CASSALDRVGNTIYF.